This T cell receptor (beta chain) is from a study of response to subunit inactivated influenza vaccine. V trimming: 5 bases; J trimming: 3 bases; junction bases outside the gene matches: 6. CDR1 and CDR2 (germline): SEHNR, FQNEAQ (reference sequence). The CDR3 is 15 residues long. To note about this clonotype: What it binds is unknown.

Overall study findings and caveats: There was a suggestion from the authors that each seasonal influenza vaccination recruits few new T cells.

TCRdb analysed the RT-PCR reads with MiXCR anew, one entry per CDR3 protein. The table lists 610,000 or so distinct CDR3 sequences, around 15% of them singletons. Sequences were derived from PBMCs from blood, sampled 11 to 12 days after vaccination. This clonotype was obtained from a man between 45 and 60 years old who received an inactivated influenza vaccine. V usage is TRBV7-9 and J usage is TRBJ1-4; 7 nucleotides line up with TRBD1. The DNA of the CDR3 is TGTGCCAGCAGCCTTTTTGGGACAGCTAATGAAAAACTGTTTTTT. Translating it yields CASSLFGTANEKLFF.